This TCR beta chain was obtained from a study of blood T cells in healthy people across ages. Study information: In model experiments, template switching was able to capture about one barcoded beta molecule for every two T cells that were present.

V dropped 5 bases and J dropped 1 base, with 12 bases sitting between them. The CDR3 runs to 14 residues. Study-level results: Diversity estimated from one million T cells was considered an underestimate. PBMCs left unsorted prevented a conclusive naive versus antigen-experienced comparison.

In this sample, this clonotype turned up many times. Its antigen remains unknown. The use of a sample-barcoded 5' primer and a J-beta primer mix characterized a second PCR of roughly 6 to 11 cycles. Sequencing yielded, for each sample, at least 3 million paired-end reads carrying CDR3. TCRdb reprocessed the 5' RACE reads via MiXCR and lists one record per CDR3 protein. The sample has some 790,000 distinct CDR3 sequences; about 30% are singletons. V gene TRBV12-3 or TRBV12-4 combines with J gene TRBJ2-7, with D maybe TRBD2 (5 bases). The source is a woman over 75 in good health. Sequenced input: blood. The DNA of the CDR3 is TGTGCCAGCAGTCCCGCTAGAGGGTCCTACGAGCAGTACTTC. This translates into CASSPARGSYEQYF.